This TCR beta chain stems from a study of cytomegalovirus exposure and HLA in healthy donors. Study at large: Counted in an early data release were about 85 million unique TCRs from HLA-typed donors.

The PCR contained 60 Vbeta and 13 Jbeta primers. Libraries were prepared by immunoSEQ multiplex PCR; TCRdb keeps only in-frame clonotypes and omits some of them. Of some 170,000 clones listed, approximately 80% are singletons. CDR3 length: 14 amino acids. Between the trimmed V and J ends, which lost 0 bases and 4 bases, there was a span of 8 bases. Germline V lookup: CDR1 SGHRS, CDR2 YFSETQ. V is TRBV5-1 and J is TRBJ1-3; tentative D call: TRBD1 (5 bases). Sequenced input: PBMCs. This receptor was taken from a woman aged 18-29 years in good health and CMV-seronegative. Here the CDR3 reads CASSLGQPGNTIYF. The CDR3 nucleotides read TGCGCCAGCAGCTTGGGACAGCCAGGAAACACCATATATTTT.